A single sample is the source of the 15 T cell receptor beta chains below, sequenced in a study of shared clonotypes between healthy human individuals. The table came from immunoSEQ multiplex PCR; TCRdb's copy has only in-frame clones and leaves some out. In the table there are 1.5 million to 1.9 million clones, approximately 98% of which are singletons. The sequencing sample was made of naive CD4+ T cells sorted from blood. Subset defined: CD45RA+ positively selected. The source of these receptors is a man aged 25-45 years in good health.

The chain recombines TRBV7-2 with TRBJ2-3, with 10 bases that match TRBD2. J lost 11 bases, V lost 5 bases, and 7 bases had no gene match. The length of the CDR3 is 13 residues. The germline V gene encodes CDR1 SGHTA and CDR2 FQGNSA. DNA of the CDR3: TGTGCCAGCAGCCTGTCTAGCGGGAGAAGGCAGTATTTT. Translation: CASSLSSGRRQYF.

The rearrangement joins TRBV11-3 to TRBJ2-7; 9 nucleotides align to TRBD1. The CDR3 loop spans 14 amino acids. Germline V gene lookup returns CDR1 SGHNT and CDR2 YENEEA. The junction had 7 bases not matched to a gene; V was cut back by 5 bases and J by 5 bases. The CDR3 sequence: CASSPLGQGHEQYF. The CDR3 nucleotides are TGTGCCAGCAGCCCGCTAGGACAGGGGCACGAGCAGTACTTC. The full variable domain, its missing parts supplied by reference TRBV11-3 and TRBJ2-7, is EAGVVQSPRYKIIEKKQPVAFWCNPISGHNTLYWYLQNLGQGPELLIRYENEEAVDDSQLPKDRFSAERLKGVDSTLKIQPAELGDSAVYLCASSPLGQGHEQYFGPGTRLTVT.

V gene TRBV5-1 combines with J gene TRBJ2-7, with D possibly being TRBD2 (6 bases). V was clipped by 4 bases and J by 3 bases, with 11 bases between them. The CDR3 is 13 residues long. Germline V gene data show CDR1 as SGHRS and CDR2 as YFSETQ. In DNA form, the CDR3 reads TGCGCCAGCAGCGTGGAGGGCGGCTACGAGCAGTACTTC. Translating gives CASSVEGGYEQYF.

The rearrangement joins TRBV4-1 to TRBJ2-3, with 7 bases identical to TRBD2. The CDR3 covers 15 residues. After removal of 6 bases from V and 3 bases from J, the junction contained 9 bases not matched to a gene. Germline V gene data show CDR1 as MGHRA and CDR2 as YSYEKL. CDR3 nucleotides: TGCGCCAGCAGGGGGGGGTATGGGAGGACAGATACGCAGTATTTT. Residues: CASRGGYGRTDTQYF.

The chain couples TRBV27 to TRBJ2-5; D is unclear. Per the germline V gene, CDR1 is MNHEY and CDR2 is SMNVEV (reference sequence). The CDR3 has 11 residues. The CDR3 DNA is TGTACCAAGACTGCCTTGGAGACCCAGTACTTC. This gives the protein CTKTALETQYF.

The rearrangement links TRBV10-1 to TRBJ2-1; 9 bases fit TRBD2. The CDR3 sequence is 16 residues long. With 3 bases clipped from V and 3 bases from J, the junction kept 6 bases outside the gene matches. CDR1 is WNHNN and CDR2 is SYGVQD in the germline V gene (reference sequence). Here the CDR3 DNA reads TGCGCCAGCAGTGATCAAGCGGGGGGAGACTACAATGAGCAGTTCTTC. This sequence encodes CASSDQAGGDYNEQFF.

The rearrangement links TRBV11-2 to TRBJ2-7; tentatively, D is TRBD2 (5 bases). The V end lost 5 bases, the J end lost 0 bases, and 23 bases lay between the germline ends. Germline lookup yields CDR1 SGHAT and CDR2 FQNNGV. The CDR3 runs to 18 residues. This chain's CDR3 is CASSPSRPANRGSYEQYF. CDR3 DNA sequence: TGTGCCAGCAGCCCTAGCCGCCCAGCTAATCGAGGCTCCTACGAGCAGTACTTC.

The CDR3 nucleotides are TGTGCCAGCTCAGCGGCAGGGTCTTCCTCCCAACAGCATTTT. It codes for CASSAAGSSSQQHF. V is TRBV18 and J is TRBJ1-5; D may be TRBD1 (5 bases). This CDR3 contains 14 residues. The germline V and J ends were trimmed by 5 bases and 13 bases, with 21 bases remaining between them. Germline V gives CDR1 KGHSH, CDR2 LQKENI.

This chain connects TRBV9 to TRBJ1-2, with 7 bases aligning to TRBD1. The CDR3 consists of 16 residues. Germline values: CDR1 SGDLS, CDR2 YYNGEE. V lost 3 bases and J lost 0; bases outside the gene matches: 8. For the CDR3, the DNA is TGTGCCAGCAGCGCCCCCCGGGACAGAGCTAACTATGGCTACACCTTC. Its protein is CASSAPRDRANYGYTF.

The rearrangement joins TRBV5-1 to TRBJ2-4; 7 nucleotides agree with TRBD1. Germline values: CDR1 SGHRS, CDR2 YFSETQ. The CDR3 loop spans 19 amino acids. V lost 4 bases, J lost 0 bases, and 16 bases stayed unmatched. In DNA form, the CDR3 reads TGCGCCAGCAGCCGCCACCAAAGAACAGGGGCCCTAGCCAAAAACATTCAGTACTTC. As protein: CASSRHQRTGALAKNIQYF.

The genes are TRBV10-1 and TRBJ2-5; TRBD1 is a possible D gene (5 bases). Germline V gene sequence: CDR1 WNHNN, CDR2 SYGVQD (reference sequence). The CDR3 contains 14 residues. The germline V and J ends were trimmed by 2 bases and 1 base, with 8 bases remaining between them. CDR3 nucleotide sequence: TGCGCCAGCAGTGAGGGACAACTCCAAGAGACCCAGTACTTC. It is translated as CASSEGQLQETQYF.

The chain uses TRBV13 and TRBJ1-5; D ambiguous. V lost 8 bases, J lost 2 bases, and 22 bases lay in between. The CDR3 loop spans 17 amino acids. Germline lookup yields CDR1 PRHDT and CDR2 FYEKMQ (reference sequence). The CDR3 is CASAQTRKFGRNQPQHF. For the CDR3, the DNA is TGTGCCAGCGCCCAAACTAGGAAGTTCGGACGCAATCAGCCCCAGCATTTT.

The chain recombines TRBV5-1 with TRBJ1-3; 7 nucleotides align to TRBD1. J lost 8 bases, V lost 4 bases, and 6 bases had no gene match. Germline assignment: CDR1 SGHRS and CDR2 YFSETQ. The CDR3 consists of 13 residues. CDR3 region: CASSNSQGDTIYF. CDR3 nucleotides: TGCGCCAGCAGCAACAGTCAGGGGGACACCATATATTTT.

The chain uses TRBV19 and TRBJ2-3; D not resolved. The CDR3 sequence is 12 residues long. Germline-derived CDR1 and CDR2 are LNHDA and SQIVND (reference sequence). The V end was cut by 2 bases, the J end by 6 bases, with 6 bases between. CDR3 coding DNA: TGTGCCAGTAGTATACCCCCGGATACGCAGTATTTT. As protein: CASSIPPDTQYF.

The CDR3, as DNA: TGTGCCAGCAGCCAACAAGGAGAGACCCAGTACTTC. Its protein product is CASSQQGETQYF. The chain employs TRBV14 and TRBJ2-5; D remains unclear. The V gene's germline CDR1 is SGHDN and CDR2 FVKESK. V was trimmed by 2 bases and J by 4 bases, leaving 5 bases between them. This CDR3 comprises 12 residues.